This T cell receptor beta chain originates from a study of T cell repertoires in cytomegalovirus infection (dated by TCRdb to the late 2010s). Notes on the research overall: The peptide stimulations were aimed at well-studied HLA-B-restricted epitopes as well as recently identified HLA-C-restricted CMV epitopes, whose presentation resists viral immunomodulation. Because public TCR beta signatures pointed to carriage of CMV infection together with the matching HLA type, the HLA type of each donor mattered for the analysis.

This sample's treatment or condition label indicates: in vitro stimulation with specific CMV peptide epitopes to enrich CMV-specific T cells. With respect to this clonotype: Its specific antigen is unknown. No base quality values were provided; no much bigger clone lies one nucleotide off.

Sequencing relied on an Illumina HiSeq 1500. TCRdb itself trimmed the public reads at Q25 with fastp, ran MiXCR and retained productive beta chains. Rows with a matching CDR3 protein are joined into one entry that keeps the most common DNA and genes. This sample has about 770,000 distinct CDR3 sequences in its table, and approximately 32% of those were observed once. Around 14% of the sample rests with the top ten. What the study reported, not specific to this receptor: In both this cohort and an independent approximately 350-donor cohort, the cumulative frequency of public TCR beta family members distinguished carriers of CMV infection plus the relevant HLA type. The ex vivo response was dominated by HLA-C-restricted CMV-specific TCR beta clonotypes, and the single most frequent clonotype in two of eight donors was supplied by these HLA-C-restricted clonotypes.

V ends up 3 bases short and J 6 bases short, with an unmatched junction base count of 11. The CDR3 goes from the cysteine to the phenylalanine over 16 residues. Of the read, only the CDR3 DNA is kept; its 48 bases are in frame from base 1. From a lookup of the germline V gene, CDR1 and CDR2 are KGHDR and SFDVKD. The chain was built from TRBV24-1 and TRBJ1-2, and TRBD1 aligns with 8 junction nucleotides. The receptor was isolated from a human donor in good health (CMV status not recorded). Some clones in this sample may be carry-over from other donors' samples. The starting material was cultured CD8+ T cells from PBMCs, obtained from culture after CMV antigen stimulation. In nucleotides, the sequence is TGTGCCACCAGTGATGGAGCTACAGGGGGGGCAGATGGCTACACCTTC. It codes for CATSDGATGGADGYTF.